The clone carrying this T cell receptor beta chain was observed a single time. These data come from a study of blood T cell repertoires in COVID-19. Study information: Sites in the United States, Italy and Spain provided acute and convalescent COVID-19 samples. Sources were T cells, B-cell-depleted T cells, or PBMCs; the material itself was cDNA or gDNA.

Seattle's enrolled individuals joined amid active infection and were then monitored longitudinally. Germline CDR1 MNHNY, CDR2 SVGAGI (reference sequence). The CDR3 has 16 residues. V dropped 1 base and J dropped 2 bases, with 12 bases sitting between them. Clones were sequenced by immunoSEQ multiplex PCR, and TCRdb holds only the in-frame ones, with some missing. This repertoire shows approximately 290,000 clones, approximately 84% found once; its top ten account for roughly 14%. The genes are TRBV6-6 and TRBJ1-3; D gene ambiguous. The clonotype originates from a person aged 65 to 85 with COVID-19, enrolled during active disease. Sequencing used peripheral blood. The chain's CDR3 is CASSYWRMVAGNTIYF. The CDR3 DNA is TGTGCCAGCAGTTACTGGCGGATGGTGGCTGGAAACACCATATATTTT.